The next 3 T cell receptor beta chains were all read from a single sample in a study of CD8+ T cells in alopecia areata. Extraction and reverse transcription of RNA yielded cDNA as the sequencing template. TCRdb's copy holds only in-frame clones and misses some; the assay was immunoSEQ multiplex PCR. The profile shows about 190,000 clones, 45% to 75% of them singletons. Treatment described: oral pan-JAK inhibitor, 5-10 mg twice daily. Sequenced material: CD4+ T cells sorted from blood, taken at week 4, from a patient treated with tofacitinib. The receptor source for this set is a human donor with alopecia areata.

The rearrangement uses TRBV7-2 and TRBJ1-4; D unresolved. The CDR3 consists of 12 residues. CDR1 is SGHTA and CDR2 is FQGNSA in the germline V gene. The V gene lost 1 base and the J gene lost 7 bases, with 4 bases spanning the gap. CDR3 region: CASSLDGEKLFF. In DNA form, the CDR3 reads TGTGCCAGCAGCTTAGACGGTGAAAAACTGTTTTTT.

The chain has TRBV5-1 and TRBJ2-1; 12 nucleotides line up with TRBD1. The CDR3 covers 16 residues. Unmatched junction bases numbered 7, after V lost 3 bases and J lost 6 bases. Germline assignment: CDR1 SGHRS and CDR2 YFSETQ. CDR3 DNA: TGCGCCAGCAGCTCTCAAGGGACAGGGGGCCTCAATGAGCAGTTCTTC. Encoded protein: CASSSQGTGGLNEQFF.

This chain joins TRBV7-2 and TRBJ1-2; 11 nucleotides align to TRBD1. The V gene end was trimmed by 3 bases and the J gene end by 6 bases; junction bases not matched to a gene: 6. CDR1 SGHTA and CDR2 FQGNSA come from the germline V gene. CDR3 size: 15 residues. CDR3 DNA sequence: TGTGCCAGCAGCTTTTATCGGACAGGGGGCGATGGCTACACCTTC. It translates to CASSFYRTGGDGYTF. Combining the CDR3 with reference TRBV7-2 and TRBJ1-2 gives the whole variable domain GAGVSQSPSNKVTEKGKDVELRCDPISGHTALYWYRQSLGQGLEFLIYFQGNSAPDKSGLPSDRFSAERTGGSVSTLTIQRTQQEDSAVYLCASSFYRTGGDGYTFGSGTRLTVV.